These T cell receptor beta chains were read from a single sample in a study of control samples from healthy donors and cancer patients. Libraries were prepared by immunoSEQ multiplex PCR; TCRdb keeps only in-frame clonotypes and omits some of them. The data show some 130,000 clones, with 80% to 95% seen just once and about 2.3% held by the top ten. Input material: blood. The receptor source for this set is a man aged 35 to 55 in good health. Each CDR3 is given with its conserved first and last residue. The D gene is left open where the match is weak. Clone size is stated in some rows and not others, as once, few, many or a class when expanded.

TRBJ2-7 once 19 TRBV27 . CASSLVSSAGFFNPYEQYF TGTGCCAGCAGTTTAGTTTCTTCGGCAGGGTTTTTTAATCCCTACGAGCAGTACTTC
TRBJ1-1 . 14 TRBV4-1 TRBD1 CASSQDIRGHSAFF TGCGCCAGCAGCCAAGATATCAGGGGGCATTCGGCTTTCTTT
TRBJ2-3 . 13 TRBV5-1 . CASSLWLADTQYF TGCGCCAGCAGCTTGTGGCTCGCAGATACGCAGTATTTT
TRBJ2-5 . 13 TRBV7-3 . CASSRGAGETQYF TGTGCCAGCAGCCGGGGGGCGGGAGAGACCCAGTACTTC
TRBJ1-5 . 13 TRBV12-3/TRBV12-4 . CASSLGSGLAQHF TGTGCCAGCAGTTTAGGAAGCGGATTAGCCCAGCATTTT
TRBJ2-5 . 13 TRBV18 . CASSPPGLETQYF TGTGCCAGCTCACCACCCGGGTTAGAGACCCAGTACTTC
TRBJ2-3 . 12 TRBV19 . CASTDREATQYF TGTGCCAGTACCGACAGGGAGGCTACGCAGTATTTT
TRBJ2-3 . 15 TRBV5-1 TRBD2 CASSLTGGRTDTQYF TGCGCCAGCAGCTTGACGGGGGGACGCACAGATACGCAGTATTTT
TRBJ1-4 . 13 TRBV18 . CASSRAQDEKLFF TGTGCCAGCTCCCGAGCACAGGATGAAAAACTGTTTTTT
TRBJ2-1 . 16 TRBV19 . CASTATRQGIYNEQFF TGTGCCAGTACCGCCACCCGGCAGGGGATTTACAATGAGCAGTTCTTC